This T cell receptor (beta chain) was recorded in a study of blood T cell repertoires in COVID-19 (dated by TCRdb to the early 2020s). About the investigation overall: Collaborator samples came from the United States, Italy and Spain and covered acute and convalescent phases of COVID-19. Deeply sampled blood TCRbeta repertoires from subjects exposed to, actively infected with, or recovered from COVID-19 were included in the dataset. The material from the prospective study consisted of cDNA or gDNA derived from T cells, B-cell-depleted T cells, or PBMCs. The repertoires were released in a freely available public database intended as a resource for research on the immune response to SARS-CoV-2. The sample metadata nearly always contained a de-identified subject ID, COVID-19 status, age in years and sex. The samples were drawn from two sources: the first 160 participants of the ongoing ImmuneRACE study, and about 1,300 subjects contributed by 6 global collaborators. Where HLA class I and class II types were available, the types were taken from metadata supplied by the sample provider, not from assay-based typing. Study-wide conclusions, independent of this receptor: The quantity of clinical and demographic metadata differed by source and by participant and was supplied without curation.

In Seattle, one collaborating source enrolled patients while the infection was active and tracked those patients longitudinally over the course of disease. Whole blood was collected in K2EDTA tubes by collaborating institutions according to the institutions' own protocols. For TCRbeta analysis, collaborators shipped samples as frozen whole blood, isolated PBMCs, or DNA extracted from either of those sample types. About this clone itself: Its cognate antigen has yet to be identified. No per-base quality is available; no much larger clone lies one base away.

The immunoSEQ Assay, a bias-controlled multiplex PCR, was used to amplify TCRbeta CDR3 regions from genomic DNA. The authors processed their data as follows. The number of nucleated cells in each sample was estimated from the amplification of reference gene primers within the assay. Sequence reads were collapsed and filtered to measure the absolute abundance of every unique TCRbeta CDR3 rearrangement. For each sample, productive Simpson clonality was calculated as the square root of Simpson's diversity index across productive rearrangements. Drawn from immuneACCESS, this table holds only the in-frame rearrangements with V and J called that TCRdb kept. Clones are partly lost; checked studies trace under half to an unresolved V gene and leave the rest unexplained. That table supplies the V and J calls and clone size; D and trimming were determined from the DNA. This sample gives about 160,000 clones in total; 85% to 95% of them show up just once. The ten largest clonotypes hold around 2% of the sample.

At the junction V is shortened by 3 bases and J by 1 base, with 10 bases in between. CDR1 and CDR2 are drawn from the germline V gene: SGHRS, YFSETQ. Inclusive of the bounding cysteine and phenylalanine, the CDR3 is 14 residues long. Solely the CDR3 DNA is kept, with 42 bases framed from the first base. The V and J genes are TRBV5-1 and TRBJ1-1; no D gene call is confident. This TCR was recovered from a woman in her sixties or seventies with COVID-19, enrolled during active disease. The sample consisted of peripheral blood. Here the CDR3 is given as CASSSRQSNTEAFF. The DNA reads TGCGCCAGCAGCTCGAGACAATCGAACACTGAAGCTTTCTTT.